The entry below gives a single T cell receptor (beta chain) sequence along with its context. Its cognate antigen has yet to be identified. Base qualities are not at hand, and no much larger clone is one base apart. The sample comes from a study of blood T cell repertoires in COVID-19 (TCRdb year 2020). As for the study more broadly: Collaborator samples came from the United States, Italy and Spain and covered acute and convalescent phases of COVID-19. The prospective study material was composed of cDNA or gDNA derived from T cells, B-cell-depleted T cells, or PBMCs. The dataset comprised deeply sampled blood TCRbeta repertoires from subjects exposed to, actively infected with, or recovered from COVID-19. The repertoires were made available in a free public database intended to serve as a resource for research on the immune response to SARS-CoV-2. Samples came from the ongoing ImmuneRACE study (first 160 participants) plus 1,254 subjects from 6 global collaborators. Nearly every sample came with metadata listing a de-identified subject ID, COVID-19 status, age in years and sex. Where available, HLA class I and class II types were obtained from metadata supplied by the sample provider rather than from assay-based typing. Broad study findings and their caveats: The quantity of clinical and demographic metadata differed by source and by participant and was supplied without curation.

The immunoSEQ Assay, a bias-controlled multiplex PCR, was used to amplify TCRbeta CDR3 regions from genomic DNA. As for how the authors treated the data: Within the assay, amplification of reference gene primers was used to estimate how many nucleated cells each sample contained. To quantify the absolute abundance of each unique TCRbeta CDR3 rearrangement, sequence reads were collapsed and filtered. Productive Simpson clonality was computed per sample as the square root of Simpson's diversity index over productive rearrangements. Entries here come from immuneACCESS through TCRdb and include only in-frame sequences with V and J called. Some clones fail to appear in such tables; in the studies checked, an unresolved V gene covers under half of the shortfall, and the cause of the remainder is unknown. V and J calls and clone size follow that table, whereas D and trimming were derived from the DNA. This sample comprises about 58,000 clones, approximately 86% of them detected only once. The top ten constitute about 7.4% of the sample.

Collaborating institutions collected whole blood in K2EDTA tubes following their own protocols. For TCRbeta analysis, collaborators shipped samples as frozen whole blood, isolated PBMCs, or DNA extracted from either of those sample types. CDR1 and CDR2 (GTSNPN, SVGIG) derive from the germline V gene (reference sequence). The CDR3, cysteine through phenylalanine, is 15 amino acids long. The DNA shown is the 45-base CDR3, in frame from base 1. V trim: 0 bases; J trim: 1 base; unmatched bases: 2. The specimen sequenced was peripheral blood. The sequence is built from TRBV30 and TRBJ2-2; the central 7 bases match TRBD1. This clonotype was sampled from a human donor with active COVID-19. The donor label of this sample is uncertain. The nucleotide sequence reads TGTGCCTGGAGTGTACAGGGGAAGAACACCGGGGAGCTGTTTTTT. Translated, this gives CAWSVQGKNTGELFF.